These 11 T cell receptor beta chains share one sample of origin, sequenced in a study of regulatory dendritic cells for organ transplantation. Sequenced by immunoSEQ multiplex PCR; TCRdb stores in-frame clones only, minus some. Of 30,000 to 40,000 clones in the sample, 85% to 95% were seen once. The sample was naive CD8+ T cells from blood. Subset denoted: CD45RA+ naive T cells. Every receptor here comes from a human donor in good health.

The chain couples TRBV12-5 to TRBJ2-1; TRBD1 matches at 7 bases. Per germline, CDR1 LGHNT and CDR2 FRNRAP. The CDR3 spans 15 residues. V lost 0 bases and J lost 5; bases outside the gene matches: 4. The CDR3 spells CASGLVQGLDNEQFF. In nucleotides, the CDR3 is TGTGCTAGTGGTTTGGTACAGGGGTTGGACAATGAGCAGTTCTTC.

This rearrangement joins TRBV28 to TRBJ2-1; 8 bases are a match to TRBD1. Germline CDR1 reads MDHEN; CDR2 reads SYDVKM. The CDR3 is made up of 17 amino acids. V was pared by 2 bases and J by 7 bases, with 13 bases of the junction left unmatched. The CDR3 nucleotides are TGTGCCAGCAGTTTACGGCAGGGGGCTTTTTACTTAAATGAGCAGTTCTTC. Translating it yields CASSLRQGAFYLNEQFF.

The chain is built from TRBV27 and TRBJ2-7; possibly TRBD1 or TRBD2 for D (5 bases each). Germline V gene sequence: CDR1 MNHEY, CDR2 SMNVEV (reference sequence). CDR3 length equals 13 residues. V was pared by 5 bases and J by 3 bases, with 11 bases between. The CDR3 nucleotides are TGTGCCAGCAGTCCCGGGACGGTCTACGAGCAGTACTTC. It translates to CASSPGTVYEQYF.

This chain connects TRBV5-4 to TRBJ2-3, with D hard to call. The CDR3 contains 12 residues. Germline-derived CDR1 and CDR2 are SGHNT and YYREEE (reference sequence). V lost 1 base and J lost 3, with 3 bases in between. The CDR3, as DNA: TGTGCCAGCAGCTTGTTTACAGATACGCAGTATTTT. The encoded protein is CASSLFTDTQYF.

The CDR3 protein is CASSASGRSGNTIYF. The CDR3 region has the DNA TGTGCCAGCAGTGCCTCCGGGAGATCTGGAAACACCATATATTTT. This sequence joins TRBV27 and TRBJ1-3, with D unresolved. The CDR3 length is 15 residues. The V gene lost 5 bases and the J gene lost 1 base, with 12 bases spanning the gap. In germline, CDR1 is MNHEY, CDR2 SMNVEV (reference sequence).

This clone was seen just once. The chain joins TRBV4-3 to TRBJ1-1; D perhaps matches TRBD1 (5 bases). There are 13 residues in the CDR3. Germline V lookup: CDR1 LGHNA, CDR2 YSLEER. V lost 2 bases to trimming and J lost 5 bases, with 9 bases between them. CDR3: CASSQRWGTEAFF. In DNA, the CDR3 is TGCGCCAGCAGCCAACGATGGGGGACTGAAGCTTTCTTT.

The V gene is TRBV28, the J gene TRBJ1-5; TRBD1 aligns across 7 bases. Unmatched junction bases numbered 3, after V lost 6 bases and J lost 4 bases. The length of the CDR3 is 13 residues. CDR1 and CDR2 (germline): MDHEN, SYDVKM. CDR3 loop: CASRGDSNQPQHF. CDR3 DNA: TGTGCCAGCAGAGGGGACAGTAATCAGCCCCAGCATTTT.

The V call is TRBV28, the J call TRBJ1-5; unclear D gene. V was cut by 8 bases and J by 9 bases, with 14 bases left in between. This CDR3 comprises 12 residues. From germline, CDR1 is MDHEN and CDR2 SYDVKM. In DNA form, the CDR3 reads TGTGCCAGCCAGAGTATCAGGCCGCCCCAGCATTTT. Amino acids: CASQSIRPPQHF.

The chain employs TRBV4-1 and TRBJ2-7; no firm D call. In germline, CDR1 is MGHRA, CDR2 YSYEKL. V lost 0 bases, J lost 4 bases, and 4 bases lay in between. The CDR3 contains 12 residues. Written as DNA, the CDR3 is TGCGCCAGCAGCCAAGATGGTTACGAGCAGTACTTC. Translating gives CASSQDGYEQYF.

This clone was counted between two and nine times. This sequence joins TRBV7-9 and TRBJ1-2; D not resolved. The V gene lost 1 base and the J gene lost 7 bases, with 10 bases spanning the gap. This CDR3 comprises 13 residues. CDR1 and CDR2 from the germline V gene are SEHNR and FQNEAQ (reference sequence). The CDR3 DNA sequence: TGTGCCAGCAGCTTAGGGTCGGGAACTGGCTACACCTTC. Translated: CASSLGSGTGYTF.

This chain uses TRBV29-1 with TRBJ2-3; 10 bases match TRBD2. CDR3 length equals 19 residues. The V gene's germline CDR1 is SQVTM and CDR2 ANQGSEA. V lost 1 base, J lost 0 bases, and 13 bases stayed unmatched. Written as DNA, the CDR3 is TGCAGCGTTGAAGGGGGAGAGTTACTAGCGGGGTCTAGCACAGATACGCAGTATTTT. Its translation is CSVEGGELLAGSSTDTQYF.